A selection of T cell receptor beta chains follows, all from one sample in a study of beta chain features in type 1 diabetes. Assay: immunoSEQ multiplex PCR; the TCRdb copy retains only in-frame clones and omits some. The data hold 640,000 or so clones, with over 12% observed a single time. Sequencing input: naive CD4+ T cells from blood. All receptors come from a man aged 18 to 35 with type 1 diabetes. The CDR3 runs from the conserved cysteine through the conserved F or W. A D gene is named only where the DNA matches it firmly.

d_call	j_call	v_call	cdr3_aa
.	TRBJ2-5	TRBV10-2	CASSGGGETQYF
TRBD2	TRBJ2-1	TRBV4-1	CASSQVRLAGVASYNEQFF
.	TRBJ2-7	TRBV5-1	CASSSADRYYEQYF
TRBD1	TRBJ1-6	TRBV9	CASTLGEERGPPLHF
TRBD1	TRBJ2-5	TRBV30	CAWSVLGTGKETQYF
TRBD2	TRBJ2-5	TRBV5-6	CASSSGLAIWGQETQYF
.	TRBJ2-7	TRBV5-1	CASSLSGSSYEQYF
.	TRBJ1-4	TRBV27	CASSLVMGDLANEKLFF
.	TRBJ1-1	TRBV30	CAWGGGTEAFF
.	TRBJ1-2	TRBV29-1	CSVVVPAASNYGYTF
.	TRBJ1-2	TRBV7-9	CASTRGGYGYTF
.	TRBJ2-3	TRBV10-3	CAISESRNGDTQYF
.	TRBJ2-7	TRBV20-1	CSALDPYEQYF
.	TRBJ1-1	TRBV4-2	CASSIWGSKTEAFF
.	TRBJ2-5	TRBV5-1	CASSSQRVEETQYF
.	TRBJ2-1	TRBV18	CASSLLPTYNEQFF
.	TRBJ2-1	TRBV14	CASSPRLAGGHNEQFF